This entry lists 21 T cell receptor beta chains sequenced from one sample in a study of cytomegalovirus exposure and HLA in healthy donors. PCR used 60 Vbeta primers and 13 Jbeta primers. Repertoires were generated with immunoSEQ multiplex PCR, while TCRdb's copy carries only in-frame clones and drops some. The sample contains around 150,000 clones, 65% to 85% of which appear only once. The sequencing sample was made of PBMCs. The receptors here all came from a woman in her forties in good health and CMV-seropositive.

The rearrangement uses TRBV29-1 and TRBJ2-5, with 10 nucleotides matching TRBD2. The end of the DNA aligns better with TRBJ2-7, so the J call may be wrong. The germline gives CDR1 SQVTM, CDR2 ANQGSEA. This CDR3 contains 13 residues. CDR3 in amino acids: CSPSQGLAAEQYF. In DNA, the CDR3 is TGCAGCCCGTCCCAAGGACTAGCGGCCGAGCAGTACTTC.

The sample holds a few counts of this clone. J is TRBJ2-7 and V is TRBV10-1; 9 positions agree with TRBD2. Germline V lookup: CDR1 WNHNN, CDR2 SYGVQD (reference sequence). CDR3 size: 16 residues. V lost 0 bases to trimming and J lost 3 bases; unmatched junction nucleotides: 6. CDR3 DNA sequence: TGCGCCAGCAGTGAGTCAGGGCGGGAGGGTGTCTACGAGCAGTACTTC. Its protein is CASSESGREGVYEQYF.

The V gene is TRBV7-2, the J gene TRBJ2-3; 9 nucleotides agree with TRBD2. This CDR3 is built from 16 residues. The trim removed 6 bases at V and 6 bases at J, leaving 13 bases unmatched. In germline, CDR1 is SGHTA, CDR2 FQGNSA. The CDR3 sequence: CASSAASGARRDTQYF. In nucleotides, the CDR3 is TGTGCCAGCAGTGCGGCTAGCGGGGCCCGGCGGGATACGCAGTATTTT.

This CDR3 is CASSAGQGASYNSPLHF. DNA for the CDR3: TGTGCCAGCAGTGCAGGACAGGGGGCCTCCTATAATTCACCCCTCCACTTT. The chain employs TRBV6-1 and TRBJ1-6, with TRBD1 identical over 11 bases. Losses at the gene ends were 4 bases for V and 0 bases for J; bases not matched to a gene: 2. The CDR3 contains 17 residues. Germline assignment: CDR1 MNHNS and CDR2 SASEGT.

This chain joins TRBV2 and TRBJ1-6; no clear D. Germline V gene sequence: CDR1 SNHLY, CDR2 FYNNEI. The CDR3 length is 14 residues. The V end was cut by 6 bases, the J end by 7 bases, with 13 bases between. The CDR3 nucleotides read TGTGCCAGCAGGGAGAGTTTTGGCAATTCACCCCTCCACTTT. Translation gives CASRESFGNSPLHF. Full variable domain (outside the CDR3, taken from reference TRBV2 and TRBJ1-6): EPEVTQTPSHQVTQMGQEVILRCVPISNHLYFYWYRQILGQKVEFLVSFYNNEISEKSEIFDDQFSVERPDGSNFTLKIRSTKLEDSAMYFCASRESFGNSPLHFGNGTRLTVT.

Here the CDR3 DNA reads TGTGCCAGCGGGGCAGGGGGACCCTACGAGCAGTACTTC. As protein: CASGAGGPYEQYF. The rearrangement links TRBV12-1 to TRBJ2-7; the D call in the table, TRBD1, was not verified against the DNA. TRBV12-1 is reported as a pseudogene. CDR3 length: 13 amino acids.

This clone was seen only a few times. J is TRBJ1-5 and V is TRBV15; maybe TRBD1 (6 bases). From germline, CDR1 is LNHNV and CDR2 YYDKDF (reference sequence). The CDR3 loop spans 15 amino acids. V lost 0 bases and J 6 bases, leaving 12 bases between the germline ends. For the CDR3, the DNA is TGTGCCACCAGCAGAGACCCCCAGGGGACTCAGCCCCAGCATTTT. This gives the protein CATSRDPQGTQPQHF.

The chain joins TRBV4-3 to TRBJ1-5; D is possibly TRBD1 (6 bases). The CDR3 consists of 15 residues. V was cut by 0 bases and J by 5 bases, with 11 bases left in between. Germline CDR1 is LGHNA and CDR2 is YSLEER. CDR3: CASSQEPQGYQPQHF. CDR3 DNA sequence: TGCGCCAGCAGCCAAGAACCACAGGGATATCAGCCCCAGCATTTT.

The V gene is TRBV10-3, the J gene TRBJ2-7, with 11 bases identical to TRBD2. Germline CDR1 ENHRY, CDR2 SYGVKD. The trim removed 6 bases at V and 5 bases at J, leaving 6 bases unmatched. The CDR3 totals 14 residues. The CDR3 nucleotides read TGTGCCATCAGCTATAGCGGGGGGGCCCACGAGCAGTACTTC. Residues: CAISYSGGAHEQYF.

The gene calls are TRBV19 and TRBJ2-7; tentative D call: TRBD2 (6 bases). This CDR3 is built from 15 residues. The V end was cut by 0 bases, the J end by 7 bases, with 16 bases between. Germline values: CDR1 LNHDA, CDR2 SQIVND (reference sequence). CDR3 region: CASSIETGRMGEQYF. DNA of the CDR3: TGTGCCAGTAGTATAGAAACCGGGAGAATGGGAGAGCAGTACTTC.

This rearrangement joins TRBV5-5 to TRBJ2-4, with a possible D match to TRBD2 (6 bases). The V end was cut by 4 bases, the J end by 0 bases, with 11 bases between. Germline-derived CDR1 and CDR2 are SGHKS and YYEKEE (reference sequence). CDR3 length: 15 amino acids. The CDR3 DNA reads TGTGCCAGCAGCCCGCCCGGGGGAGCCAAAAACATTCAGTACTTC. Encoded protein: CASSPPGGAKNIQYF.

The rearrangement links TRBV5-3 to TRBJ2-1, with D tentatively TRBD2 (5 bases). TRBV5-3 is an open reading frame whose function is uncertain. Trimming took off 0 bases at V and 0 bases at J, with 7 bases between the two ends. This CDR3 has 15 residues. As DNA, the CDR3 is TGTGCCAGAAGCTTGGGAGGGAGCTCCTACAATGAGCAGTTCTTC. Protein product: CARSLGGSSYNEQFF.

This chain uses TRBV10-3 with TRBJ2-7; D is unclear. The CDR3 spans 14 residues. The V end was cut by 5 bases, the J end by 0 bases, with 11 bases between. Per the germline V gene, CDR1 is ENHRY and CDR2 is SYGVKD. This chain's CDR3 is CAISLDAASYEQYF. The CDR3 DNA follows: TGTGCCATCAGTCTAGATGCGGCCTCCTACGAGCAGTACTTC.

This clone occurred a few times. The chain couples TRBV21-1 to TRBJ2-7; the D call TRBD1 from the table was never checked on the DNA. TRBV21-1 is given as a pseudogene. The CDR3 totals 15 residues. CDR3 bases: TGTGCCAGCAGCAAACTAGGGTCAGGGGGCTACGAGCAGTACTTC. It translates to CASSKLGSGGYEQYF.

J is TRBJ2-3 and V is TRBV30, with 10 bases aligning to TRBD2. Unmatched junction bases numbered 8, after V lost 0 bases and J lost 2 bases. Germline-derived CDR1 and CDR2 are GTSNPN and SVGIG (reference sequence). The CDR3 is 17 amino acids. The CDR3 protein is CAWSVRRTSGITDTQYF. For the CDR3, the DNA is TGTGCCTGGAGTGTACGCAGGACTAGCGGCATCACAGATACGCAGTATTTT.

This rearrangement joins TRBV28 to TRBJ2-7; D gene uncertain. This CDR3 contains 15 residues. V lost 5 bases and J lost 0, with 14 bases in between. CDR1 is MDHEN and CDR2 is SYDVKM in the germline V gene. The CDR3 nucleotides are TGTGCCAGCAGTACCCCTACCTTCCTCTCCTACGAGCAGTACTTC. It codes for CASSTPTFLSYEQYF.

The chain joins TRBV19 to TRBJ2-1, with unresolved D. Trimming removed 2 bases at V and 9 bases at J, with 11 bases between. This CDR3 comprises 13 residues. Germline V gene data show CDR1 as LNHDA and CDR2 as SQIVND (reference sequence). CDR3 DNA: TGTGCCAGTAGTATAAGAAGATCCGGTGAGCAGTTCTTC. Its translation: CASSIRRSGEQFF.

The chain links TRBV18 to TRBJ1-1; the D is unclear. Deletions cut 8 bases from V and 7 bases from J, with 20 bases between. Germline V gene data show CDR1 as KGHSH and CDR2 as LQKENI. This CDR3 spans 14 amino acids. CDR3 nucleotides: TGTGCCAGCCCCAAGGATGAGGGAGCGAATGAAGCTTTCTTT. Translation gives CASPKDEGANEAFF.

The rearrangement uses TRBV5-6 and TRBJ2-1; TRBD2 matches 9 bases. CDR1 SGHDT and CDR2 YYEEEE come from the germline V gene. Trimming at V came to 5 bases and at J to 4 bases, leaving 13 bases not matched to a gene. This CDR3 contains 17 residues. This chain's CDR3 is CASRETSGPARYNEQFF. CDR3 bases: TGTGCCAGCAGGGAGACTAGCGGACCAGCTCGGTACAATGAGCAGTTCTTC.

The V gene is TRBV2, the J gene TRBJ2-3, with 12 nucleotides matching TRBD2. The CDR3 runs 17 residues. Germline lookup yields CDR1 SNHLY and CDR2 FYNNEI. V lost 6 bases to trimming and J lost 0 bases; unmatched junction nucleotides: 7. The CDR3 here is CASRALAGGTSTDTQYF. As DNA, the CDR3 is TGTGCCAGCAGGGCTCTAGCGGGAGGGACTAGCACAGATACGCAGTATTTT.

J is TRBJ1-1 and V is TRBV6-1, with D tentatively TRBD1 (5 bases). Per germline, CDR1 MNHNS and CDR2 SASEGT. V gave up 5 bases and J gave up 7 bases, with 17 bases separating them. This CDR3 is built from 14 residues. CDR3 sequence (DNA): TGTGCCAGCAGTCGTTCTGGGGGGACTGGTGAAGCTTTCTTT. As protein: CASSRSGGTGEAFF.